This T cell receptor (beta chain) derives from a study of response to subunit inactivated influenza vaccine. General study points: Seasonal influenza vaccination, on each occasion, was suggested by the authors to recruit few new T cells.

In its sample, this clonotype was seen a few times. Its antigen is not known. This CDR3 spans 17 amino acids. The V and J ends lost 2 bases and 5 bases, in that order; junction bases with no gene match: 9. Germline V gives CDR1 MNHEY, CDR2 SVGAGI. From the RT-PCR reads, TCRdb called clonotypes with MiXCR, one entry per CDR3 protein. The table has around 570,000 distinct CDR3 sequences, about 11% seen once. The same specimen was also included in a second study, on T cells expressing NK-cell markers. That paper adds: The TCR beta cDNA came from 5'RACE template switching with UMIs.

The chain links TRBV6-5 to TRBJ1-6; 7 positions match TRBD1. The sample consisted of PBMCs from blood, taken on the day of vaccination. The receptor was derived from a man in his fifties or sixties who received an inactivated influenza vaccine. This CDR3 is CASSYGRGRPDNSPLHF. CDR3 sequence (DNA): TGTGCCAGCAGTTACGGGAGGGGGCGACCAGATAATTCACCCCTCCACTTT.